One and the same sample provided the 9 T cell receptor beta chains below, sequenced in a study of vaccination and CD4 T cells after COVID-19. No antigens are known for them. An Oncomine TCR Beta short-read assay was used to sequence the DNA from cultured CD4+ T cells. Using its own MiXCR run on the PCR reads, TCRdb lists one record per CDR3 protein. The data contain under 20,000 distinct CDR3 sequences, 46% of them singletons. The treatment was: approximately 9-day PBMC culture with coronavirus spike peptide pools or control peptides (ViraFEST assay). Material: CD4+ T cells from blood, cultured in vitro, obtained after SARS-CoV-2 vaccination. These receptors were collected from a human donor who had recovered from COVID-19.

The chain combines TRBV20-1 with TRBJ2-1; no clear D. Trimming stripped 1 base from V and 10 bases from J, with 14 bases between. Germline loops: CDR1 DFQATT, CDR2 SNEGSKA (reference sequence). This CDR3 region has 13 residues. This CDR3 is CSARGRRPREQFF. CDR3 sequence (DNA): TGCAGTGCTAGAGGACGGAGACCAAGGGAGCAGTTCTTC.

This clonotype occurred a few times. The chain recombines TRBV15 with TRBJ2-7; no firm D call. This CDR3 spans 14 amino acids. Trimming pared 1 base from V and 5 bases from J, leaving 12 bases between. CDR1 and CDR2 from the germline V gene are LNHNV and YYDKDF (reference sequence). The CDR3: CATSRGGDSHEQYF. CDR3 in DNA: TGTGCCACCAGCAGAGGCGGAGATAGCCACGAGCAGTACTTC.

CDR3 bases: TGTGCCAGCAGTCAGAGACAGGGGGGCCTCTATGGCTACACCTTC. Protein product: CASSQRQGGLYGYTF. The chain is built from TRBV27 and TRBJ1-2, with 9 positions matching TRBD1. Germline CDR1 is MNHEY and CDR2 is SMNVEV (reference sequence). V lost 5 bases to trimming and J lost 4 bases; unmatched junction nucleotides: 8. The CDR3 length is 15 residues.

This rearrangement joins TRBV7-2 to TRBJ2-7; D unclear. CDR3 length: 14 amino acids. CDR1 is SGHTA and CDR2 is FQGNSA in the germline V gene. V was cut by 6 bases and J by 1 base, with 13 bases left in between. This chain's CDR3 is CASSGMGKSYEQYF. The DNA for the CDR3 is TGTGCCAGCAGTGGCATGGGCAAATCCTACGAGCAGTACTTC.

The CDR3 bases are TGTGCCAGTAGTATAGGGGGACACTCTTTTTATGGCTACACCTTC. Its protein product is CASSIGGHSFYGYTF. The genes are TRBV19 and TRBJ1-2, with a possible D match to TRBD1 (6 bases). Trimming removed 1 base from V and 5 bases from J, with 14 bases in between. Germline V gives CDR1 LNHDA, CDR2 SQIVND (reference sequence). This CDR3 has 15 amino acids.

In its sample, this clonotype was seen a few times. The V call is TRBV19, the J call TRBJ1-5, with TRBD1 matching over 8 bases. Germline CDR1 and CDR2: LNHDA and SQIVND (reference sequence). The CDR3 spans 15 residues. V was clipped by 5 bases and J by 7 bases; unmatched bases: 10. The CDR3 reads CASSPGRQGFQPQHF. The CDR3 nucleotides read TGTGCCAGTAGTCCTGGCAGACAGGGGTTCCAGCCCCAGCATTTT.

This clonotype came up a few times. Mismatch with germline at one junction end may stem from a read error. The chain employs TRBV6-4 and TRBJ2-5, with 11 bases that match TRBD2. The germline CDR1 and CDR2 sequences are MRHNA and SNTAGT. The CDR3 is 16 residues long. The CDR3 sequence is CASSDSSGGLQETQYF. CDR3 nucleotides: TGTGCCAGCAGCGACTCTAGCGGGGGGCTCCAAGAGACCCAGTACTTC.

The chain uses TRBV28 and TRBJ2-7; 9 bases are shared with TRBD1. The CDR3 runs to 14 residues. In germline, CDR1 is MDHEN, CDR2 SYDVKM. Trimming at V came to 10 bases and at J to 7 bases, leaving 14 bases not matched to a gene. CDR3 loop: CATKNSQGAQEQYF. The CDR3 DNA is TGTGCCACCAAAAACTCACAGGGGGCGCAGGAGCAGTACTTC.

V usage is TRBV6-4 and J usage is TRBJ1-1, with D possibly being TRBD1 (5 bases). Germline V CDR1 and CDR2: MRHNA, SNTAGT. The CDR3 totals 13 residues. V gave up 5 bases and J gave up 4 bases, with 11 bases separating them. This chain's CDR3 is CASSLEGLTEAFF. In nucleotides, the CDR3 is TGTGCCAGCAGTCTGGAGGGGCTCACTGAAGCTTTCTTT.